The following is a T cell receptor (beta chain) sequence with its context. This clonotype was detected only a few times. No antigen is known for it. No base qualities exist here, and no much larger clone lies one base off it. The library was generated by PCR. The listed sequencing device is Illumina HiSeq 2500. TCR library preparation used molecular barcoding, with unique molecular identifiers applied to normalize quantification of the TCRbeta repertoire. TCRdb ran its own pipeline on the public reads, namely fastp trimming at Q25 and MiXCR clone calling, and kept in-frame beta chains. One record per CDR3 amino acid sequence lists the most common genes and DNA. The sample has 700,000 to 950,000 distinct CDR3 sequences on record, approximately 15% of them singletons. The top ten constitute under 6% of the sample. The germline V gene sets CDR1 to MNHEY and CDR2 to SVGEGT. From its cysteine to its phenylalanine, the CDR3 spans 18 amino acids. Only the CDR3 portion is preserved as DNA: 54 bases, with reading frame beginning at the first base. V is pruned by 5 bases and J by 6 bases, leaving 11 bases of the junction without a gene match.

The data derive from a study of T-cell reconstitution after alpha-beta-depleted transplantation in children (dated by TCRdb to 2016 to 2018). Regarding the study in general: Using TCR repertoire profiling, the study followed T-cell immune reconstitution in a quantitative way in children after TCRalphabeta/CD19-depleted allogeneic hematopoietic cell transplantation.

In the paper's terms, the treatment or condition label means: allogeneic hematopoietic cell transplantation with graft depleted of TCRalphabeta T cells and CD19 B cells. The transplant recipients were children given TCRalphabeta/CD19-depleted allogeneic hematopoietic cell grafts. General conclusions and limits of the study: Over subsequent months, a decline in hyperexpanded clone frequencies was noted, and after one year, T-cell counts and TCRbeta diversity were mostly ascribed to newly produced T cells. The high TCRbeta diversity at day 60 in some patients was ascribed to recipient T cells and intrathymic progenitors that had survived conditioning. Apparently early alphabetaT-cell count recovery about two months after transplant reportedly relied on only several hundred rapidly expanded clones derived from non-depleted graft cells.

Sample: PBMCs, mostly from graft donor cells, taken 360 days after TCRalphabeta/CD19-depleted stem cell transplant. This sequence originates from a male patient between 10 and 17 years old who had a stem cell transplant for acute lymphoblastic leukemia, so the T cells may come from the graft donor. The chain is encoded by TRBV6-2 or TRBV6-3 joined to TRBJ2-2, with 14 bases aligning to TRBD2. The CDR3 region: CASSRLGLAGVIAGELFF. The nucleotides read TGTGCCAGCAGTCGCCTGGGACTAGCGGGAGTTATCGCCGGGGAGCTGTTTTTT.